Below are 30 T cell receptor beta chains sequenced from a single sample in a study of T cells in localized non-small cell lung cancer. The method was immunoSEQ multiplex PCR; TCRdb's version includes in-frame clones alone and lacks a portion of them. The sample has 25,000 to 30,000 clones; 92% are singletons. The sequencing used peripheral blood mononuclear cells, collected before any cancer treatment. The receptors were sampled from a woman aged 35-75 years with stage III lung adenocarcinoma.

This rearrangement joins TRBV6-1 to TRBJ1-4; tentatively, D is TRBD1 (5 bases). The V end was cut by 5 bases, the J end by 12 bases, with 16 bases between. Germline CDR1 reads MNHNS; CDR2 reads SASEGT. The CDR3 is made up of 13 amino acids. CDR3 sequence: CASSSSPPGELFF. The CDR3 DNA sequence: TGTGCCAGCAGTTCATCTCCGCCGGGGGAACTGTTTTTT.

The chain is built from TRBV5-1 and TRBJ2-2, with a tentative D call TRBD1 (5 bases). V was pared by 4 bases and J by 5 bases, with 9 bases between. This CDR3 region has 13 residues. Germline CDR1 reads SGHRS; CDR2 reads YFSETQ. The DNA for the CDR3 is TGCGCCAGCAGCCTGACAGTGACCGGGGAGCTGTTTTTT. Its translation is CASSLTVTGELFF. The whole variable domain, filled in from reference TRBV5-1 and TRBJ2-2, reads KAGVTQTPRYLIKTRGQQVTLSCSPISGHRSVSWYQQTPGQGLQFLFEYFSETQRNKGNFPGRFSGRQFSNSRSEMNVSTLELGDSALYLCASSLTVTGELFFGEGSRLTVL.

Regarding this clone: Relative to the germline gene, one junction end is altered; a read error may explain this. CDR3 region: CAGSFTGGSPVNEQFF. CDR3 coding DNA: TGTGCCGGCAGTTTCACGGGAGGATCCCCGGTAAATGAGCAGTTCTTC. The V call is TRBV6-4, the J call TRBJ2-1, with TRBD2 identical over 7 bases. The CDR3 has 16 residues. Germline loops: CDR1 MRHNA, CDR2 SNTAGT.

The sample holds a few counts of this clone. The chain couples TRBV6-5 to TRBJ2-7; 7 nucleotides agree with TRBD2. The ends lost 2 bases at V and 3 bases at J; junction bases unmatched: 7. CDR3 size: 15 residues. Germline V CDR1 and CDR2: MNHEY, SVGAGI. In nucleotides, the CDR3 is TGTGCCAGCAGTTACGGGGGGGAAGGACTCTACGAGCAGTACTTC. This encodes CASSYGGEGLYEQYF.

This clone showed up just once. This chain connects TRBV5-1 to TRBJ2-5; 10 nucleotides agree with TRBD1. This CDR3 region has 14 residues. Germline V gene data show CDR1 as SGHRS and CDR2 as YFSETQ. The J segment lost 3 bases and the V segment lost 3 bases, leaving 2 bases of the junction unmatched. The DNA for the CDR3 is TGCGCCAGCAGCTCGGGACAGGGGAAAGAGACCCAGTACTTC. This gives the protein CASSSGQGKETQYF.

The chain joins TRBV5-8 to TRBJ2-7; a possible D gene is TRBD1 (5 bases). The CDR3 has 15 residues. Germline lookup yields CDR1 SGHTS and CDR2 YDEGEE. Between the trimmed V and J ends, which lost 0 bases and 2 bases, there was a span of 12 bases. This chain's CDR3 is CASSLAGGAAYEQYF. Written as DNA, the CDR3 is TGTGCCAGCAGCTTGGCAGGTGGGGCGGCCTACGAGCAGTACTTC. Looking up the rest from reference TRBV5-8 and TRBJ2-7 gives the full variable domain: EAGVTQSPTHLIKTRGQQATLRCSPISGHTSVYWYQQALGLGLQFLLWYDEGEERNRGNFPPRFSGRQFPNYSSELNVNALELEDSALYLCASSLAGGAAYEQYFGPGTRLTVT.

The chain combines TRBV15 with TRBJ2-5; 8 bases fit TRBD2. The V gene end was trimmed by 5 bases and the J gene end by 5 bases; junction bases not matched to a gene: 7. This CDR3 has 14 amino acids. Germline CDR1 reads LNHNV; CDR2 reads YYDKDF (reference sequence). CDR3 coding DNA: TGTGCCACCAGCTCCGGGACTAGAGGGGAGACCCAGTACTTC. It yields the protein CATSSGTRGETQYF.

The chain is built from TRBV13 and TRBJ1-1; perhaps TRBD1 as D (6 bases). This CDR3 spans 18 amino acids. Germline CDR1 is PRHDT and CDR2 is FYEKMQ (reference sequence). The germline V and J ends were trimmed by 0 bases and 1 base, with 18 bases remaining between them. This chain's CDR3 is CASSLGLDRLFPNTEAFF. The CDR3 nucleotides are TGTGCCAGCAGCTTAGGCCTTGACAGGTTATTTCCGAACACTGAAGCTTTCTTT.

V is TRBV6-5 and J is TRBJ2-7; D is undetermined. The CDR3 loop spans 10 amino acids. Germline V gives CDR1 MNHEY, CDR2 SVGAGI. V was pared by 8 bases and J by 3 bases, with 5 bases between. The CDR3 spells CASGFYEQYF. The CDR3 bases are TGTGCCAGCGGATTCTACGAGCAGTACTTC.

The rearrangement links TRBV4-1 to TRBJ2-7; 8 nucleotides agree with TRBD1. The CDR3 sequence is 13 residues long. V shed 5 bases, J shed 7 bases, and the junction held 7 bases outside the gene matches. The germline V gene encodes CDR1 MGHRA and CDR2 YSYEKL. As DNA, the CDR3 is TGCGCCAGCAGCTCAGGACAGGGCAAAGAGCAGTACTTC. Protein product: CASSSGQGKEQYF.

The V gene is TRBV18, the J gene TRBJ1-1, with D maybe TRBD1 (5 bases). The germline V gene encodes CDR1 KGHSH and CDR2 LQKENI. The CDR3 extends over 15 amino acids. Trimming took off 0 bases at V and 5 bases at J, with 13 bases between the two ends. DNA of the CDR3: TGTGCCAGCTCACCACCGAGCCAGGGAGGTACTGAAGCTTTCTTT. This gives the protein CASSPPSQGGTEAFF.

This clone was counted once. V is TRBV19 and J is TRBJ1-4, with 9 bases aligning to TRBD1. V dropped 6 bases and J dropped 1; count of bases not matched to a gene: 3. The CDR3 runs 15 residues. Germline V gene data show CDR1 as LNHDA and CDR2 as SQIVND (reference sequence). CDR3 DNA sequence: TGTGCCAGTAGCCGACAGGGGGTAACTAATGAAAAACTGTTTTTT. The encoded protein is CASSRQGVTNEKLFF.

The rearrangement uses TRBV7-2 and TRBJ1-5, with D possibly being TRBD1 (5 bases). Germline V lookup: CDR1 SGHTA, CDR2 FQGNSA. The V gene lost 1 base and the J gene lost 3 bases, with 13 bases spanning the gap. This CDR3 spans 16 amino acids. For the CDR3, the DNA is TGTGCCAGCAGCTTAGGACCTCAGGGTCCCAATCAGCCCCAGCATTTT. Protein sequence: CASSLGPQGPNQPQHF.

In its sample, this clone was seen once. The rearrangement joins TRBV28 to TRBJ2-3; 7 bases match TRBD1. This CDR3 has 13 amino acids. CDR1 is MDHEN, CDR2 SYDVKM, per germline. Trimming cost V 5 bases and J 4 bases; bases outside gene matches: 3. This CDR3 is CASSTTGSDTQYF. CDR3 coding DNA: TGTGCCAGCAGTACGACAGGGTCAGATACGCAGTATTTT.

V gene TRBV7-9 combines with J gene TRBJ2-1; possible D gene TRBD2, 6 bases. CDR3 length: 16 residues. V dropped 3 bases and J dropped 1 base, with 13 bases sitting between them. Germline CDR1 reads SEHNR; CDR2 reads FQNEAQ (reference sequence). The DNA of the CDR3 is TGTGCCAGCAGCTTGGGGGGAGGTTTTTCCTACAATGAGCAGTTCTTC. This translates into CASSLGGGFSYNEQFF.

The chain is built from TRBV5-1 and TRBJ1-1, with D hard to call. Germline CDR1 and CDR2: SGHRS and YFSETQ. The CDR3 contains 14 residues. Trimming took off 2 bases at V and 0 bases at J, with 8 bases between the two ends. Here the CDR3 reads CASSLRTVNTEAFF. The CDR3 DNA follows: TGCGCCAGCAGCTTACGGACGGTGAACACTGAAGCTTTCTTT.

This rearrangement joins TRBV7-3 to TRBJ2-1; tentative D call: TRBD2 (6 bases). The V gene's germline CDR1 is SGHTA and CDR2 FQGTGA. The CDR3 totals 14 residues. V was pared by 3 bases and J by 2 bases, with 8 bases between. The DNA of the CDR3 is TGTGCCAGCAGCTTCGGGGGTACCTACAATGAGCAGTTCTTC. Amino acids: CASSFGGTYNEQFF. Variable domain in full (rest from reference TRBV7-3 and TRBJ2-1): GAGVSQTPSNKVTEKGKYVELRCDPISGHTALYWYRQSLGQGPEFLIYFQGTGAADDSGLPNDRFFAVRPEGSVSTLKIQRTERGDSAVYLCASSFGGTYNEQFFGPGTRLTVL.

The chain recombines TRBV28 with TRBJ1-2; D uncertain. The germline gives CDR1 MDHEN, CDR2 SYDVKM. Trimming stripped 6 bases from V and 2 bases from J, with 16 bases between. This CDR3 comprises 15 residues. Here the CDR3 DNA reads TGTGCCAGCAGCTTCGACCCTTCGGGGAACTATGGCTACACCTTC. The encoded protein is CASSFDPSGNYGYTF.

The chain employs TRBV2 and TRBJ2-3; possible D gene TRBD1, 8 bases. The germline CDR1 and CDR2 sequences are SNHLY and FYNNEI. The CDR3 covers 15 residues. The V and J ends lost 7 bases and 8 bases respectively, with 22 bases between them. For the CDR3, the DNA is TGTGCCAGCAAGATCCAGACAGGGGAGGGCGCTACGCAGTATTTT. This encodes CASKIQTGEGATQYF.

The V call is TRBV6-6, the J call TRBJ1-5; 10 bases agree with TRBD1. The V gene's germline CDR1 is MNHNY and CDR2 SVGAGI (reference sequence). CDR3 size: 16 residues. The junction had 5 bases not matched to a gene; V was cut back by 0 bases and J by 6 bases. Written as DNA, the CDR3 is TGTGCCAGCAGTTACTCTGGACAGGGGGAGAGTCAGCCCCAGCATTTT. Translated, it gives CASSYSGQGESQPQHF.

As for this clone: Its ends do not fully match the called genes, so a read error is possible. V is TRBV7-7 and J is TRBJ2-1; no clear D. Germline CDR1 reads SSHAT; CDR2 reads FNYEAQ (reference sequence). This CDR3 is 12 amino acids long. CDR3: CASSSPPGPQFF. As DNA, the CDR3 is TGTGCTAGCAGCTCCCCCCCCGGGCCCCAGTTCTTC.

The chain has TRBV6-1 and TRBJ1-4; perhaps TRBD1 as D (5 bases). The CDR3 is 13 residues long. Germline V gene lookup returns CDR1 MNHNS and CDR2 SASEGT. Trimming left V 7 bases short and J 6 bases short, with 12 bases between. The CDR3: CASIEGWDEKLFF. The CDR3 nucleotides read TGTGCCAGCATCGAGGGGTGGGATGAAAAACTGTTTTTT.

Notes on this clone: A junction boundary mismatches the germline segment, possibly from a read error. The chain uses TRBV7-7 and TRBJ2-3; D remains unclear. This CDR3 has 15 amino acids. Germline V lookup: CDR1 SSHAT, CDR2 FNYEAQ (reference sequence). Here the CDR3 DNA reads TGTGCTAGCAGCCCAGCCGGGCACATGGGAGATACGCAGTATTTT. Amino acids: CASSPAGHMGDTQYF.

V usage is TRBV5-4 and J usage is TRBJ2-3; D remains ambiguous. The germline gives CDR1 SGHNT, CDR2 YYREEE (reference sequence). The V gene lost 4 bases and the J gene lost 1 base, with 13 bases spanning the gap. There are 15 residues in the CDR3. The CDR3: CASSELTRGTDTQYF. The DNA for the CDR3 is TGTGCCAGCAGCGAGTTAACAAGGGGCACAGATACGCAGTATTTT.

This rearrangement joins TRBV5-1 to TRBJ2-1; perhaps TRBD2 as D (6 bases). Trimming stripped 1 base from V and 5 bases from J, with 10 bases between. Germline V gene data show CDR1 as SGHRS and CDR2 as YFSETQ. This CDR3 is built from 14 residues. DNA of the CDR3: TGCGCCAGCAGCTTGATAGCGGCAAACAATGAGCAGTTCTTC. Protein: CASSLIAANNEQFF.

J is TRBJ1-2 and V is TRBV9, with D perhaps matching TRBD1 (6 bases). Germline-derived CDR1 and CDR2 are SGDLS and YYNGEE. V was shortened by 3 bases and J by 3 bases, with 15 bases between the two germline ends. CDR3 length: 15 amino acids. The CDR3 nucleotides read TGTGCCAGCAGCGCTACAGGGTTTTCGGACTATGGCTACACCTTC. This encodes CASSATGFSDYGYTF.

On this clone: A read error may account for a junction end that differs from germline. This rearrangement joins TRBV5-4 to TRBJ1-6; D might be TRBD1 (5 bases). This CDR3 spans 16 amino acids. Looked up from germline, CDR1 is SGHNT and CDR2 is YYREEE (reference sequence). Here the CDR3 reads CASSQESTGYNSPLHF. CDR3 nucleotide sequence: TGTGCCAGCAGCCAAGAAAGTACAGGATACAATTCCCCCCTCCACTTT. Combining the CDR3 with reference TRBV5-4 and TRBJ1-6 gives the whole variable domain ETGVTQSPTHLIKTRGQQVTLRCSSQSGHNTVSWYQQALGQGPQFIFQYYREEENGRGNFPPRFSGLQFPNYSSELNVNALELDDSALYLCASSQESTGYNSPLHFGNGTRLTVT.

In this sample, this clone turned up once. DNA of the CDR3: TGTGCCATCAGTGAGCTACAGGGGGGTGGCTACACCTTC. Residues: CAISELQGGGYTF. This sequence joins TRBV10-3 and TRBJ1-2; 8 nucleotides align to TRBD1. Germline loops: CDR1 ENHRY, CDR2 SYGVKD. This CDR3 is built from 13 residues. Unmatched junction bases numbered 3, after V lost 2 bases and J lost 7 bases.

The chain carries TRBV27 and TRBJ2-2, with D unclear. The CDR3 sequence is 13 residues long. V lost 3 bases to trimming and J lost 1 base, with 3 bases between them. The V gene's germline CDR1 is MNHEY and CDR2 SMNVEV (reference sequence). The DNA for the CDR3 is TGTGCCAGCAGTTTTGGGAACACCGGGGAGCTGTTTTTT. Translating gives CASSFGNTGELFF.

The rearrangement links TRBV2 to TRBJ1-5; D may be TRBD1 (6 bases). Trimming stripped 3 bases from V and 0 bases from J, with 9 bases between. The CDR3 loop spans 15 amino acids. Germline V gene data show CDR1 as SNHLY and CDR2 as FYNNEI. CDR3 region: CASSDRGNSNQPQHF. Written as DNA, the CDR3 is TGTGCCAGCAGTGACAGGGGTAATAGCAATCAGCCCCAGCATTTT.